This is a list of T cell receptor beta chains from one sample in a study of long-term antiretroviral therapy in people with HIV. Some clones are missing from TCRdb's copy, which holds only in-frame ones; the method was immunoSEQ multiplex PCR. The table records 20,000 to 30,000 clones, just over 85% of them present only once. The sample here was unsorted PBMCs, taken 1.2 years after starting antiretroviral therapy. The receptors derive from a man aged 50-60 years with HIV. The CDR3 runs from the conserved cysteine through the conserved F or W. A D gene is named only where the DNA matches it firmly. Part of the rows lack a size; the others show once, few, many or a class for expanded clones.

TRBD1	TRBV7-9	NA	TRBJ2-7	TGTGCCAGCAGCATCGGGACAGTCCCCTACGAGCAGTACTTC	CASSIGTVPYEQYF
NA	TRBV9	NA	TRBJ2-2	TGTGCCAGCAGCGCCCCTAGCGCCCTGGGGACCGGGGAGCTGTTTTTT	CASSAPSALGTGELFF
NA	TRBV5-1	NA	TRBJ1-2	TGCGCCAGCAGCTTGGAGGTTGGTGGAACTCGGGCGAGGGATGGCTACACCTTC	CASSLEVGGTRARDGYTF
NA	TRBV30	NA	TRBJ2-7	TGTGCCTGGAGTACCCCTCGGGGCTTCTACGAGCAGTACTTC	CAWSTPRGFYEQYF
NA	TRBV5-6	NA	TRBJ2-2	TGTGCCAGCAGCCGAACCGGGACCAGCATCACCGGGGAGCTGTTTTTT	CASSRTGTSITGELFF
TRBD2	TRBV6-5	NA	TRBJ2-5	TGTGCCAGCAGCGGACTAGCGGTCCAAGAGACCCAGTACTTC	CASSGLAVQETQYF
TRBD1	TRBV7-2	NA	TRBJ1-6	TGTGCCAGCAGCTTAGAACCGACAGGGGGAGGTTCACCCCTCCACTTT	CASSLEPTGGGSPLHF
NA	TRBV28	NA	TRBJ2-7	TGTGCCAGCAGTTCCCTCAGGGAGTTCAACGAGCAGTACTTC	CASSSLREFNEQYF
NA	TRBV5-1	NA	TRBJ2-6	TGCGCCAGCAGCTTCTTGGGGGCCGACTCTGGGGCCAACGTCCTGACTTTC	CASSFLGADSGANVLTF
NA	TRBV2	NA	TRBJ1-5	TGTGCCAGCAGCGCTGAGGCTAGGGGCGGCAATCAGCCCCAGCATTTT	CASSAEARGGNQPQHF
TRBD1	TRBV11-2	NA	TRBJ1-1	TGTGCCAGCAGTCACGCGCTACCGGGACAGGGATTAGGGACTGAAGCTTTCTTT	CASSHALPGQGLGTEAFF
NA	TRBV7-2	NA	TRBJ2-3	TGTGCCAGCAGCTTAACGGGTCCCGATACGCAGTATTTT	CASSLTGPDTQYF
NA	TRBV28	once	TRBJ2-4	TGTGCCAGCAGTTCGGGGGGCCCCAAAAACATTCAGTACTTC	CASSSGGPKNIQYF
NA	TRBV7-2	NA	TRBJ1-6	TGTGCCAGCAGCCCCCCCAGGCGGAATTCACCCCTCCACTTT	CASSPPRRNSPLHF
TRBD1	TRBV11-2	NA	TRBJ1-1	TGTGCCAGCAGCTTTGCAGGGGGGAACACTGAAGCTTTCTTT	CASSFAGGNTEAFF
TRBD1	TRBV19	NA	TRBJ1-5	TGTGCCAGTAGTCGGGGGGGACAGGGTGTCCGTCAGCCCCAGCATTTT	CASSRGGQGVRQPQHF
TRBD1	TRBV9	few	TRBJ2-7	TGTGCCAGCAGCGAACAGGGGGCGTCTATCGAGCAGTACTTC	CASSEQGASIEQYF
NA	TRBV5-6	NA	TRBJ1-5	TGTGCCAGCAGCCAGAGCAATCAGCCCCAGCATTTT	CASSQSNQPQHF
NA	TRBV27	NA	TRBJ1-5	TGTGCCAGCAGGGAGGGATTCAATCAGCCCCAGCATTTT	CASREGFNQPQHF
NA	TRBV28	NA	TRBJ2-1	TGTGCCAGCAGTCTTACGATCCTAGGCAATGAGCAGTTCTTC	CASSLTILGNEQFF
NA	TRBV7-9	NA	TRBJ2-7	TGTGCCAGCAGCTTAACGGTGACTACCTACGAGCAGTACTTC	CASSLTVTTYEQYF
TRBD1	TRBV28	NA	TRBJ1-2	TGTGCCAGCAGTCAGGGACAGTTAGTTAACTATGGCTACACCTTC	CASSQGQLVNYGYTF
TRBD2	TRBV4-3	NA	TRBJ2-1	TGCGCCAGCAGCCAAGACAGGGAGGGGCTCTACAATGAGCAGTTCTTC	CASSQDREGLYNEQFF
NA	TRBV27	NA	TRBJ1-1	TGTGCCAGCAGTCGGGCGAACACTGAAGCTTTCTTT	CASSRANTEAFF
NA	TRBV27	NA	TRBJ1-2	TGTGCCAGCAGTTACGGACCGAGCTATGGCTACACCTTC	CASSYGPSYGYTF
NA	TRBV5-4	NA	TRBJ2-7	TGTGCCAGCAGCGCTTTCCGCACCGCCGAGCAGTACTTC	CASSAFRTAEQYF
NA	TRBV2	NA	TRBJ2-1	TGTGCCAGCAGTCTAGACAGACCAGGAAGCTCCTACAATGAGCAGTTCTTC	CASSLDRPGSSYNEQFF
TRBD1	TRBV7-9	NA	TRBJ1-6	TGTGCCAGCAGCCTCGACAGGGCGCGGCGGAATTCACCCCTCCACTTT	CASSLDRARRNSPLHF
TRBD1	TRBV7-8	NA	TRBJ2-3	TGTGCCAGCAGCCGACCGACAGGGCTCACAGATACGCAGTATTTT	CASSRPTGLTDTQYF
NA	TRBV28	NA	TRBJ2-1	TGTGCCAGCAGTCCACCCCCAGGGGGGGGTCACAATGAGCAGTTCTTC	CASSPPPGGGHNEQFF
NA	TRBV6-5	NA	TRBJ1-1	TGTGCCAGCAGTTACTCCCGACGGGGTGGGGACGCTTTCTTT	CASSYSRRGGDAFF
TRBD1	TRBV27	NA	TRBJ1-1	TGTGCCAGCAGTTTGTGGCAGGGGGCGGGTGAAGCTTTCTTT	CASSLWQGAGEAFF
NA	TRBV5-1	NA	TRBJ1-4	TGCGCCAGCAGCTTGGGACAGCGTGAAAAACTGTTTTTT	CASSLGQREKLFF
NA	TRBV7-3	once	TRBJ2-3	TGTGCCAGCAGCTTACAAAGCGTGGGGACAGATACGCAGTATTTT	CASSLQSVGTDTQYF
NA	TRBV25-1	NA	TRBJ1-1	TGTGCCAGCAGTGAGGAAAACGAAGCTTTCTTT	CASSEENEAFF
NA	TRBV18	NA	TRBJ2-7	TGTGCCAGCTCACCAAATGGGGTTAAGGGATCCTACGAGCAGTACTTC	CASSPNGVKGSYEQYF
TRBD1	TRBV15	NA	TRBJ1-2	TGTGCCACCAGCAGCGATGACAGGGGAACCTATGGCTACACCTTC	CATSSDDRGTYGYTF
NA	TRBV19	NA	TRBJ1-5	TGTGCCAGTAGTCCCCTAGGGCCCCAGCATTTT	CASSPLGPQHF
NA	TRBV19	NA	TRBJ1-4	TGTGCCAGTAGACGGGGGCAGGGTGGAGAAAAACTGTTTTTT	CASRRGQGGEKLFF
TRBD1	TRBV7-8	NA	TRBJ1-5	TGTGCCAGCAGCTTAGAAGGGACAGCTAGCAATCAGCCCCAGCATTTT	CASSLEGTASNQPQHF
NA	TRBV6-5	once	TRBJ1-3	TGTGCCAGCAGTGTTACAGTCTCTGGAAACACCATATATTTT	CASSVTVSGNTIYF
TRBD1	TRBV29-1	NA	TRBJ1-2	TGCAGCGTTGATCGTCCGACAGGGGGAGGCTACACCTTC	CSVDRPTGGGYTF
NA	TRBV7-9	NA	TRBJ2-5	TGTGCCAGCAGCTTATCCAGTTTGGAGACCCAGTACTTC	CASSLSSLETQYF
TRBD1	TRBV6-1	NA	TRBJ2-7	TGTGCCAGCAGTGAAGGTGGGACAGGGGCGGGGTACGAGCAGTACTTC	CASSEGGTGAGYEQYF
NA	TRBV5-6	NA	TRBJ1-5	TGTGCCAGCAGCTCGACAGCTAGCAATCAGCCCCAGCATTTT	CASSSTASNQPQHF
NA	TRBV6-6	NA	TRBJ1-1	TGTGCCAGCAGCCCTCCGGACAGCCGCACTGAAGCTTTCTTT	CASSPPDSRTEAFF
NA	TRBV28	few	TRBJ1-5	TGTGCCAGCAGTTCACCGTCTCAGCCCCAGCATTTT	CASSSPSQPQHF
TRBD2	TRBV7-9	once	TRBJ2-5	TGTGCCAGCTCAGGCGGGGGGGTTCTCCAAGAGACCCAGTACTTC	CASSGGGVLQETQYF
TRBD2	TRBV9	NA	TRBJ2-7	TGTGCCAGCAGCCTTTCGGCCCAGCGGGGCTACGAGCAGTACTTC	CASSLSAQRGYEQYF
NA	TRBV2	few	TRBJ2-1	TGTGCCAGTGTAGCTAACCGTAACAATGAGCAGTTCTTC	CASVANRNNEQFF
NA	TRBV2	few	TRBJ1-1	TGTGCCAGCAGGGTGACAGTAAATGGAGCTTTCTTT	CASRVTVNGAFF
TRBD1	TRBV28	few	TRBJ2-4	TGTGCCAGCAGTCCGTGGACAGGGAATTTCAACATTCAGTACTTC	CASSPWTGNFNIQYF
TRBD1	TRBV19	once	TRBJ2-1	TGTGCCAGTAGTATGACAGGGGTCTGGGATGAGCAGTTCTTC	CASSMTGVWDEQFF
NA	TRBV11-2	NA	TRBJ2-2	TGTGCCAGCAGCTTAGTACTGATCACCGGGGAGCTGTTTTTT	CASSLVLITGELFF